This entry lists 18 T cell receptor beta chains sequenced from one sample in a study of CD8+ T cells in alopecia areata. RNA, once extracted, was reverse transcribed into cDNA for use as the sequencing template. The protocol was immunoSEQ multiplex PCR, while the TCRdb copy is restricted to in-frame clones and leaves out a portion. This sample has over 200,000 clones, with over 60% found just once. The treatment is: oral pan-JAK inhibitor, 5-10 mg twice daily. This sample comprised CD4+ T cells sorted from blood, obtained at week 4, from a patient treated with tofacitinib. The receptors here all came from a human donor with alopecia areata.

A remark on this clone: At one end, the junction sequence differs from germline, possibly due to a read error. This chain links TRBV29-1 with TRBJ1-1, with TRBD1 matching over 9 bases. CDR1 and CDR2 (germline): SQVTM, ANQGSEA. There are 13 residues in the CDR3. The chain's CDR3 is CGVGTGRDTEAFF. For the CDR3, the DNA is TGCGGCGTTGGGACAGGGCGGGACACTGAAGCTTTCTTT.

This rearrangement joins TRBV7-9 to TRBJ2-1, with 7 bases lining up with TRBD1. V gave up 5 bases and J gave up 4 bases; unmatched junction bases: 5. Germline-derived CDR1 and CDR2 are SEHNR and FQNEAQ (reference sequence). The CDR3 is 14 residues long. This CDR3 is CASSTQQGYNEQFF. In DNA, the CDR3 is TGTGCCAGCAGCACCCAACAGGGGTACAATGAGCAGTTCTTC.

This sequence joins TRBV5-1 and TRBJ2-1, with D possibly matching TRBD1 (6 bases). The germline gives CDR1 SGHRS, CDR2 YFSETQ. The V end was cut by 2 bases, the J end by 8 bases, with 11 bases between. The CDR3 length is 13 residues. The CDR3 region has the DNA TGCGCCAGCAGCTTAGGGACATTCGATGAGCAGTTCTTC. It is translated as CASSLGTFDEQFF.

This clone was detected only a few times. The chain employs TRBV5-1 and TRBJ1-1; no reliable D call. V was trimmed by 5 bases and J by 0 bases, leaving 17 bases between them. Germline V lookup: CDR1 SGHRS, CDR2 YFSETQ. The CDR3 consists of 16 residues. CDR3 in DNA: TGCGCCAGCAGTTCTGGACCGACGGCGGTGAACACTGAAGCTTTCTTT. As protein: CASSSGPTAVNTEAFF.

This clone was seen only a few times. Other DNA sequences within the sample encode an identical CDR3. The chain carries TRBV29-1 and TRBJ2-3, with 8 nucleotides matching TRBD1. The V segment lost 7 bases and the J segment 4 bases; nucleotides outside the gene matches: 4. Germline V gene sequence: CDR1 SQVTM, CDR2 ANQGSEA. There are 12 residues in the CDR3. The CDR3 loop is CSADRGADTQYF. CDR3 nucleotide sequence: TGCAGCGCCGACAGGGGAGCAGATACGCAGTATTTT.

This clone was picked up many times. This chain connects TRBV7-2 to TRBJ2-3; 8 bases are shared with TRBD2. Trimming cost V 4 bases and J 2 bases; bases outside gene matches: 8. Germline CDR1 and CDR2: SGHTA and FQGNSA. The CDR3 loop spans 16 amino acids. The CDR3 coding sequence is TGTGCCAGCAGCTCCCGAGCGGGGGCCCTCACAGATACGCAGTATTTT. Protein: CASSSRAGALTDTQYF.

V usage is TRBV5-1 and J usage is TRBJ2-7; TRBD2 agrees at 9 bases. Germline V gene lookup returns CDR1 SGHRS and CDR2 YFSETQ. The ends lost 5 bases at V and 7 bases at J; junction bases unmatched: 7. The CDR3 is made up of 13 amino acids. The CDR3 nucleotides are TGCGCCAGCAGGCTAGCGGGGACCTCTGAGCAGTACTTC. Protein: CASRLAGTSEQYF.

This clone was seen only once. The V call is TRBV6-5, the J call TRBJ1-6; no definite D call. This CDR3 has 15 residues. Per the germline V gene, CDR1 is MNHEY and CDR2 is SVGAGI. V was trimmed by 0 bases and J by 8 bases, leaving 11 bases between them. The CDR3 loop is CASSYSPGWDSPLHF. CDR3 DNA: TGTGCCAGCAGTTACTCTCCCGGCTGGGATTCACCCCTCCACTTT.

The V call is TRBV6-6, the J call TRBJ1-6; D ambiguous. The V gene's germline CDR1 is MNHNY and CDR2 SVGAGI (reference sequence). The V gene lost 0 bases and the J gene lost 10 bases, with 1 base spanning the gap. The CDR3 is 11 residues long. The CDR3: CASSYSSPLHF. CDR3 DNA sequence: TGTGCCAGCAGTTACTCGTCACCCCTCCACTTT.

The rearrangement joins TRBV30 to TRBJ2-4, with 9 bases identical to TRBD2. Per the germline V gene, CDR1 is GTSNPN and CDR2 is SVGIG (reference sequence). The J segment lost 5 bases and the V segment lost 3 bases, leaving 11 bases of the junction unmatched. This CDR3 has 16 amino acids. The CDR3 is CAWSRSLAGWENIQYF. Here the CDR3 DNA reads TGTGCCTGGAGCCGGTCCCTAGCGGGGTGGGAAAACATTCAGTACTTC.

This clone is termed medium-sized. This chain connects TRBV14 to TRBJ2-7, with unresolved D. Trimming stripped 2 bases from V and 9 bases from J, with 8 bases between. In germline, CDR1 is SGHDN, CDR2 FVKESK. The CDR3 extends over 11 amino acids. The CDR3 is CASSQTQRQYF. CDR3 nucleotides: TGTGCCAGCAGCCAAACCCAAAGGCAGTACTTC.

The chain joins TRBV14 to TRBJ2-3; D may correspond to TRBD1 or TRBD2 (5 bases each). Germline loops: CDR1 SGHDN, CDR2 FVKESK. Trimming cost V 4 bases and J 0 bases, with 17 bases left between them. The CDR3 is 17 amino acids. CDR3 in DNA: TGTGCCAGCAGCCGCCTGGGGGTACCTCCTAGCACAGATACGCAGTATTTT. It encodes CASSRLGVPPSTDTQYF.

This sequence joins TRBV10-3 and TRBJ2-1, with D possibly TRBD2 on 5 matching bases. Germline V lookup: CDR1 ENHRY, CDR2 SYGVKD. The CDR3 spans 17 residues. The germline V and J ends were trimmed by 7 bases and 8 bases, with 27 bases remaining between them. The CDR3 DNA sequence: TGTGCCATCACCTCCTCCGTTCCCGGGAAAGCAAGGGATGAGCAGTTCTTC. Its protein is CAITSSVPGKARDEQFF.

V and J are TRBV19 and TRBJ1-6; D is uncertain. Looked up from germline, CDR1 is LNHDA and CDR2 is SQIVND (reference sequence). Between the trimmed V and J ends, which lost 4 bases and 9 bases, there was a span of 10 bases. This CDR3 has 13 amino acids. CDR3 nucleotides: TGTGCCAGTAGTACATCCTTCGGTTCACCCCTCCACTTT. Residues: CASSTSFGSPLHF.

The chain combines TRBV5-6 with TRBJ2-7, with TRBD1 matching over 7 bases. Germline V gene data show CDR1 as SGHDT and CDR2 as YYEEEE. The ends lost 4 bases at V and 5 bases at J; junction bases unmatched: 6. The length of the CDR3 is 13 residues. CDR3 in DNA: TGTGCCAGCAGCGTTACAGGGGCCCACGAGCAGTACTTC. Amino acids: CASSVTGAHEQYF.

DNA of the CDR3: TGTGCCAGCAGCCCGGTGGGGACAGGGGATAGCTATGGCTACACCTTC. Encoded protein: CASSPVGTGDSYGYTF. V is TRBV7-2 and J is TRBJ1-2, with 10 bases aligning to TRBD1. Unmatched junction bases numbered 10, after V lost 5 bases and J lost 4 bases. Germline lookup yields CDR1 SGHTA and CDR2 FQGNSA. The CDR3 is 16 amino acids.

This chain connects TRBV6-5 to TRBJ1-2, with a tentative D call TRBD1 (5 bases). V lost 4 bases to trimming and J lost 3 bases, with 12 bases between them. The CDR3 extends over 14 amino acids. Germline V gene lookup returns CDR1 MNHEY and CDR2 SVGAGI. The CDR3 reads CASSSGTVDYGYTF. In DNA, the CDR3 is TGTGCCAGCAGTTCCGGGACGGTAGACTATGGCTACACCTTC.

This clone occurred a few times. V is TRBV29-1 and J is TRBJ2-3; 12 bases map to TRBD2. Trimming removed 5 bases from V and 1 base from J; junction bases left unmatched: 13. This CDR3 has 18 residues. Germline V gene sequence: CDR1 SQVTM, CDR2 ANQGSEA. The CDR3 DNA reads as TGCAGCGTTCGGTCATCGGCTAGCGGGGGGGCGGGCACAGATACGCAGTATTTT. This translates into CSVRSSASGGAGTDTQYF.